This section outlines one TCR beta chain sequence together with its context. This specimen belongs to a study of T cell changes during pregnancy in multiple sclerosis. The V and J ends lost 1 base and 6 bases, in that order; junction bases with no gene match: 5. The CDR3 runs to 14 residues. In germline, CDR1 is LGHNA, CDR2 YSLEER. Method: immunoSEQ multiplex PCR; TCRdb's copy keeps in-frame clones and lacks some. The table records approximately 20,000 clones, about nine tenths of them present only once. The sample consisted of CD8+ T cells from peripheral blood mononuclear cells, taken in the third trimester of pregnancy. J is TRBJ1-1 and V is TRBV4-3; 7 nucleotides align to TRBD1. The receptor was derived from a female donor in good health, enrolled as a control in a pregnancy study. The CDR3 here is CASSQVPGTAEAFF. CDR3 nucleotide sequence: TGCGCCAGCAGCCAAGTACCCGGGACAGCTGAAGCTTTCTTT.